The clone carrying this TCR beta chain was found a few times. Its antigen is unknown. The record originates from a study of cytomegalovirus exposure and HLA in healthy donors. Study summary: The early release's HLA-typed donors yielded 78 million or so unique TCRs.

The germline gives CDR1 MNHEY, CDR2 SMNVEV (reference sequence). The CDR3 runs to 13 residues. The V and J ends lost 5 bases and 2 bases respectively, with 7 bases between them. Study-wide findings and caveats: On later analysis, the bulk of CMV-associated TCR beta chains appeared to be HLA-restricted. A later analysis by the authors found several of the most significant clusters apparently linked to common viral pathogens. V segments that were indistinguishable, TRBV6-2 and TRBV6-3 among them, were omitted from analysis.

The PCR had 60 Vbeta and 13 Jbeta primers. Sequenced by immunoSEQ multiplex PCR; TCRdb stores in-frame clones only, minus some. This table has 200,000 to 250,000 clones, about 86% appearing once. The source is a woman aged 60-75 years in good health and CMV-seropositive. The specimen sequenced was PBMCs. This chain uses TRBV27 with TRBJ1-3, with unresolved D. The CDR3 DNA sequence: TGTGCCAGCAGTAGCCAGGCTGGAAACACCATATATTTT. Translation: CASSSQAGNTIYF.